This T cell receptor beta chain was observed in a study of blood T cell repertoires in COVID-19. Background on the study: COVID-19 samples, acute and convalescent, were from the United States, Italy and Spain. PBMCs, B-cell-depleted T cells, or T cells were the source of the cDNA or gDNA that made up the material.

V was clipped by 1 base and J by 3 bases, with 14 bases between them. The CDR3 spans 15 residues. CDR1 SGHNT and CDR2 YYREEE come from the germline V gene (reference sequence). Those enrolled in Seattle joined during active infection and were followed longitudinally afterward. Methods used by the authors: The assay estimated nucleated cells by amplifying reference gene primers. Clones were read by immunoSEQ multiplex PCR, and TCRdb kept only the in-frame ones, dropping some. Clone size and V and J calls were adopted from that table, with D and trimming inferred from the DNA. The sample shows some 350,000 clones, 89% of them seen only once.

The sequenced sample consisted of peripheral blood. The chain employs TRBV5-4 and TRBJ2-7; a possible D gene is TRBD1 (6 bases). The sequence was collected from a woman aged 25 to 39 with COVID-19, enrolled during active disease. DNA for the CDR3: TGTGCCAGCAGCTTGCGGCAGGGGCTGGACTACGAGCAGTACTTC. Amino acids: CASSLRQGLDYEQYF.